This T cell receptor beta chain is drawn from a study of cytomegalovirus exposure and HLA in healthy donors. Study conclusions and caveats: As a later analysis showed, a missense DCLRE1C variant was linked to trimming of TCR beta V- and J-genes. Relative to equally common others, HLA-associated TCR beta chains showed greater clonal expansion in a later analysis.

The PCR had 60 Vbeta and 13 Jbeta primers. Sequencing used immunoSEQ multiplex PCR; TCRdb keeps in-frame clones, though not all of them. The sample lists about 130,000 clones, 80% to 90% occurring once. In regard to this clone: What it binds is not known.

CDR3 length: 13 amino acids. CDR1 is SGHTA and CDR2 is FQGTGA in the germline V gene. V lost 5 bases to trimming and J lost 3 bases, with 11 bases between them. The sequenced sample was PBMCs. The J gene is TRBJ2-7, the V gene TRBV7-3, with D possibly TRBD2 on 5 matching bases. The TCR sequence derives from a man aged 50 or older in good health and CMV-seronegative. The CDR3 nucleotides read TGTGCCAGCAGCCACCCTAGCCACTACGAGCAGTACTTC. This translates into CASSHPSHYEQYF. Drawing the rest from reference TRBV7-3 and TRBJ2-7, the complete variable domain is GAGVSQTPSNKVTEKGKYVELRCDPISGHTALYWYRQSLGQGPEFLIYFQGTGAADDSGLPNDRFFAVRPEGSVSTLKIQRTERGDSAVYLCASSHPSHYEQYFGPGTRLTVT.